A selection of T cell receptor beta chains follows, all from one sample in a study of blood T cells in healthy people across ages. TCRdb independently ran MiXCR on the 5' RACE reads; one entry per CDR3 protein. This table has some 1,500,000 distinct CDR3 sequences, less than 45% appearing once. The sequencing sample was made of blood. The receptors stem from a young woman in good health. CDR3s leave out the opening cysteine and the closing phenylalanine or tryptophan.

V gene: TRBV13
J gene: TRBJ1-1
CDR3 protein: ASSYNRGYSTEAF

V gene: TRBV4-3
J gene: TRBJ1-2
CDR3 protein: ASSQDRLGGWGYT

V gene: TRBV7-6
J gene: TRBJ1-1
CDR3 protein: ASSFRKGTEAF

V gene: TRBV28
J gene: TRBJ2-1
CDR3 protein: ASSMGLAVSNEQF

V gene: TRBV15
J gene: TRBJ2-1
CDR3 protein: ATSRGSNEQF

V gene: TRBV6-5
J gene: TRBJ2-2
CDR3 protein: ASSYLWQANTGELF

V gene: TRBV6-5
J gene: TRBJ1-3
CDR3 protein: ASSYEGSGNTIY

V gene: TRBV20-1
J gene: TRBJ2-3
CDR3 protein: SARDSYPADTQY

V gene: TRBV5-1
J gene: TRBJ2-4
CDR3 protein: ASSLGTGPNIQY

V gene: TRBV7-9
J gene: TRBJ1-2
CDR3 protein: ARQNYLGGDYGYT

V gene: TRBV12-3/TRBV12-4
J gene: TRBJ1-2
CDR3 protein: ASGRSYGYT

V gene: TRBV6-5
J gene: TRBJ2-7
CDR3 protein: ASSYSSGGIYEQY

V gene: TRBV20-1
J gene: TRBJ2-1
CDR3 protein: SARSSGGLSEQF

V gene: TRBV4-3
J gene: TRBJ2-1
CDR3 protein: ASSQEGQLIYNEQF

V gene: TRBV29-1
J gene: TRBJ2-1
CDR3 protein: SERKRGRLQQF

V gene: TRBV20-1
J gene: TRBJ1-4
CDR3 protein: SAREKSEKLF

V gene: TRBV11-3
J gene: TRBJ1-2
CDR3 protein: ASSLGAARRYGYT